This T cell receptor beta chain was identified in a study of T cells in Graves' hyperthyroidism and ophthalmopathy. Overall study findings and caveats: A 13 V-J model separated ophthalmopathy from stable hyperthyroidism.

Comment on this clonotype: What it recognizes is unknown. A much larger clonotype is one base distant, so this may be a read error. Given the absence of the conserved phenylalanine or tryptophan at the CDR3 end, a read error is likely.

Researchers took RNA transcripts and amplified the TCR beta CDR3 regions from them. Primed by the HTBI set, a first-round RT-PCR was run on the TCR CDR3. MiXCR, applied by TCRdb to the multiplex PCR reads, yields one record per CDR3 protein. The profile shows 550,000 to 700,000 distinct CDR3 sequences, 46% of them singletons. Trimming left V 5 bases short and J 0 bases short, with 11 bases between. Germline lookup yields CDR1 MNHNS and CDR2 SASEGT. There are 15 residues in the CDR3. The source material was peripheral blood or thyroid tissue (not recorded which). This sequence was found in an adult woman with Graves' disease, either hyperthyroidism or ophthalmopathy (not recorded which). The gene calls are TRBV6-1 and TRBJ1-3; D ambiguous. The CDR3 here is CASSYSSGSGNTIYC. The CDR3 bases are TGTGCCAGCAGTTACTCATCCGGCTCTGGAAACACCATATATTGT.